This T cell receptor beta chain was recovered during a study of blood T cell repertoires in COVID-19. Across the study: Spain, Italy and the United States supplied samples that represented acute and convalescent COVID-19.

Germline V gives CDR1 SGHAT, CDR2 FQNNGV. Deletions cut 1 base from V and 5 bases from J, with 14 bases between. The CDR3 is made up of 15 amino acids. Some clones are missing from TCRdb's copy, which holds only in-frame ones; the method was immunoSEQ multiplex PCR. In the table there are fewer than 300,000 clones, more than 70% of which are singletons. The receptor comes from a young woman with acute or convalescent COVID-19. Material: peripheral blood. The V call is TRBV11-2, the J call TRBJ1-1; TRBD1 might be the D (5 bases). The CDR3 DNA is TGTGCCAGCAGCTTAGTCGGCAATAGGGGTACTGAAGCTTTCTTT. Translated, it gives CASSLVGNRGTEAFF.